This TCR beta chain was captured in a study of cytomegalovirus exposure and HLA in healthy donors. The PCR contained 60 Vbeta and 13 Jbeta primers. Clones were sequenced by immunoSEQ multiplex PCR, and TCRdb holds only the in-frame ones, with some missing. The profile shows about 180,000 clones, around three quarters of them singletons. In this sample, this clone turned up once. Germline assignment: CDR1 MNHNS and CDR2 SASEGT. CDR3 length: 13 amino acids. The germline V and J ends were trimmed by 5 bases and 4 bases, with 11 bases remaining between them. The TCR sequence derives from a man aged 35 to 55 in good health and CMV-seronegative. This chain connects TRBV6-1 to TRBJ1-1; D may be TRBD1 (6 bases). Sequencing used PBMCs. In DNA, the CDR3 is TGTGCCAGCAGTAGAAGGGGGTTCACTGAAGCTTTCTTT. It is translated as CASSRRGFTEAFF.